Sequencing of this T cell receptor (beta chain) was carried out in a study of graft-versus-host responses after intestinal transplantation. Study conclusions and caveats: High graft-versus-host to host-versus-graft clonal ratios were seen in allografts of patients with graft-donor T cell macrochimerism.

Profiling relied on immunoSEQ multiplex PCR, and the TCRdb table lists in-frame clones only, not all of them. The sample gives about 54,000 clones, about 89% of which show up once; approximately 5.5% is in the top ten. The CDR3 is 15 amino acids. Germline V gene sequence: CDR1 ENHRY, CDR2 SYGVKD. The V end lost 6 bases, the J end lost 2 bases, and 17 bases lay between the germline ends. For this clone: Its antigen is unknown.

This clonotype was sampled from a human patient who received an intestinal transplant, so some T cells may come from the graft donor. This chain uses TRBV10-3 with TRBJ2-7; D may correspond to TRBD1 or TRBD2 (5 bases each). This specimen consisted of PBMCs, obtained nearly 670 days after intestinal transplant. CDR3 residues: CAIRTGTGNTYEQYF. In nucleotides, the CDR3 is TGTGCCATCAGGACCGGGACGGGAAACACCTACGAGCAGTACTTC.